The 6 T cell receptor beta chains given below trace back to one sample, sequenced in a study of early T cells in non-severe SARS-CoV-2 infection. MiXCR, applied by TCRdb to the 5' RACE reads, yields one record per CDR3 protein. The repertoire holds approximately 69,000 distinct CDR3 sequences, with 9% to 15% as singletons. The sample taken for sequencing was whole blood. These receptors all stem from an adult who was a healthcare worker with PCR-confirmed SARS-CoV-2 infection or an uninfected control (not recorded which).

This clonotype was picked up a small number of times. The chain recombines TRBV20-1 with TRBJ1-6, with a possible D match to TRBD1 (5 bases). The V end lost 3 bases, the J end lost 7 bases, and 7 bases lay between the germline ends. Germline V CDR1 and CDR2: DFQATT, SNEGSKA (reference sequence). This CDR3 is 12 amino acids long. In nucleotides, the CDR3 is TGCAGTGCTAGTCGGGGGAATTCACCCCTCCACTTT. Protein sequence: CSASRGNSPLHF.

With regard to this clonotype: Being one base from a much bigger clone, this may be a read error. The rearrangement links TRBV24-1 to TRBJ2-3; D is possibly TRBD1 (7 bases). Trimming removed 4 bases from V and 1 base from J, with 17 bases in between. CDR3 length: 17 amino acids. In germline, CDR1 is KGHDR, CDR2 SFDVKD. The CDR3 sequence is CATSETPSGGRTDTQYF. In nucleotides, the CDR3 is TGTGCCACCAGTGAAACTCCCTCAGGGGGGCGCACAGATACGCAGTATTTT.

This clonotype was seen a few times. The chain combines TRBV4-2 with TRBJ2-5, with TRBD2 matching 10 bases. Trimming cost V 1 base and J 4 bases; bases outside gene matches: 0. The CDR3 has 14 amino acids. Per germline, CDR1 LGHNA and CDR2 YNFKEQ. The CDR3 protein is CASSQGLAGETQYF. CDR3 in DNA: TGTGCCAGCAGCCAAGGACTAGCGGGAGAGACCCAGTACTTC.

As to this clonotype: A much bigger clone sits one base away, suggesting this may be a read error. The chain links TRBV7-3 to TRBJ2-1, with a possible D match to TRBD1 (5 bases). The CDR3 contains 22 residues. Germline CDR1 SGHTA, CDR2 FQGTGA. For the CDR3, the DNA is TGTGCCAGCAGCTACCTATTACTTCCGGACACCATCCCAGGAGACTCCTACAATGAGCGGTTCTTC. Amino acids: CASSYLLLPDTIPGDSYNERFF.

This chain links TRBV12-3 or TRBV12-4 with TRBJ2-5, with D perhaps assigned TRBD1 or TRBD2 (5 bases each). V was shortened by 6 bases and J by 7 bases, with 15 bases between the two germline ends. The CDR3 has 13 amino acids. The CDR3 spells CASSPHGDGTQYF. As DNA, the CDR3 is TGTGCCAGCAGCCCGCATGGGGACGGGACCCAGTACTTC.

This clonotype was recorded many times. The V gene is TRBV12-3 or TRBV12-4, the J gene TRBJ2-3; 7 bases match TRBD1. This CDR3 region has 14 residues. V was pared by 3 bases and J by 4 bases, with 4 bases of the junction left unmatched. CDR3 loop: CASSFRTGPDTQYF. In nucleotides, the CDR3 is TGTGCCAGCAGTTTCAGGACAGGCCCAGATACGCAGTATTTT.